This record concerns one T cell receptor beta chain sequence. Its antigen is currently not known. No qualities accompany the bases; no much larger clone lies one base away. The sample comes from a study of cytomegalovirus exposure and HLA in healthy donors (dated by TCRdb to about 2017). Describing the broader study: According to an earlier analysis of a few hundred of the donors, some 180 million T cells yielded some 120 million unique TCR beta sequences and 276 Gb of sequence data. The aim of the study was to test whether cataloging public T cell receptors could identify signatures of past pathogen exposure. Genome-wide SNP genotypes for about 65% of the 666 donors were used in a later genetic analysis, which treated that subset as a discovery cohort. Besides the first cohort of about 730 subjects, a separate validation cohort made up of over 100 different subjects was used. Among roughly 400 genotyped donors of the cohort, an average of approximately 240,000 unique TCR beta nucleotide sequences were sequenced per donor, around 20% of them non-productive. HLA typing covered class I and class II loci at four-digit resolution. Every repertoire in the discovery cohort had been generated on one and the same sequencing platform. Alongside the repertoire data, information on donor age, sex, ethnicity and CMV serostatus was compiled. The number of typed donors differed by locus: about 620-630 for A, B, C, DRB1 and DQB1; approximately 540 for DQA1; fewer than 610 for DPA1; and roughly 450 for DPB1. To predict cytomegalovirus infection status, the study combined high-throughput TCR immunosequencing, statistical association of individual TCRs with disease status, and machine learning. Using immunosequencing, the study profiled T cell repertoires from roughly 650 subjects and related those repertoires to cytomegalovirus serostatus. Roughly 300 gigabases of sequencing data and around 90 million unique TCR sequences made up an early release that covered roughly 670 HLA-typed donors. Rather than drawing on any new phenotypic data, the later analysis identified candidate immune exposures from TCR beta sequences and the way those sequences occurred across donors. Among the roughly 400 genotyped donors, around 81% belonged to the genetic ancestry cluster associated with self-reported Caucasian donors. To study patterns of TCR occurrence, a later analysis re-analyzed previously published TCR beta repertoires from several hundred donors and added high-resolution HLA genotyping. To decide whether each TCR beta V gene segment behaved as functional or pseudogenic, an earlier analysis of some 540 of the donors relied on high-throughput TCR beta sequencing. A few DR-DQ haplotypes were treated as single units for association and clustering because of strong linkage in the cohort.

The cohort was made up of around 720 healthy bone marrow donors. At the time of sampling, all cohort members were nominally healthy, though unrecorded immune exposures were likely present. The donor was CMV seronegative and belonged to the group of over 300 seronegative cohort members. Every donor gave a peripheral blood sample, and the peripheral blood mononuclear cells from that sample were used for TCR beta sequencing. The Qiagen DNeasy Blood Extraction Kit was used to extract genomic DNA from the blood cell samples. The CDR3 numbers 14 residues from cysteine through phenylalanine. The entry retains the CDR3 DNA only, 42 bases that are in frame from base 1. Library method: the immunoSEQ multiplex PCR assay. The multiplex PCR relied on a mix of 60 forward primers for TCR Vbeta segments and 13 reverse primers for TCR Jbeta segments. The CDR3 region of rearranged TCR beta genes was amplified from genomic DNA by a multiplex PCR assay. The Illumina HiSeq System was used to sequence the amplified TCR beta libraries as 87-base-pair reads. On the study's bioinformatics: In a later analysis, tens of millions of unique TCR beta chains were counted across the 650 to 750 repertoires, and roughly 10 million of these chains were shared by at least two donors. Raw reads were error-corrected and collapsed into unique sequences with a nearest-neighbor algorithm that merged closely related sequences to remove PCR and sequencing errors. Alignment of CDR3 sequences to IMGT reference sequences was used to assign V, D and J gene segments. For a sequence to be retained, a match of at least six nucleotides to both a V gene segment and a J gene segment was required. Rearrangements were classified as productive when the CDR3 lacked stop codons and remained in frame with V and J, and all other rearrangements were classified as non-productive. CDR3 was defined by IMGT convention, running from the second conserved V-encoded cysteine to the conserved J-encoded phenylalanine. In an earlier analysis of just under 600 of the donors, sequences lacking an unambiguous match to a single V gene segment were excluded. In an earlier analysis of several hundred of the donors, V segments were called functional above 56.7% productive rearrangements and were called segregating when the between-donor standard deviation exceeded 5%. A statistical classification framework was built to diagnose cytomegalovirus status from the catalog of TCR beta chain sequences. V and J gene assignment, in a later analysis, came from comparing TCR nucleotide sequences with IMGT/GENE-DB human TR gene sequences. The TCRdist pipeline was used in a later analysis to assign CDR3 sequences and most-parsimonious VDJ recombination scenarios. A later analysis defined each TCR beta chain by its CDR3 amino acid sequence plus V-gene family, and excluded reads lacking a unique V-gene family. A later analysis removed 550 to 700 highly shared, low-generation-probability nucleotide sequences to deal with suspected cross-contamination and a sequencing artifact. In a later analysis, a clonal expansion index was calculated for each public chain from normalized within-repertoire ranks of inferred template counts. In a later analysis, generation probabilities were computed with a VDJ recombination model fitted to out-of-frame rearrangements, and the resulting probabilities were checked against IGoR. In a later analysis, TCR-TCR, TCR-HLA and TCR-CMV co-occurrence was scored with hypergeometric tests, and a repertoire-size bias correction was applied to TCR pairs. To estimate false discovery rates, a later analysis permuted the HLA or CMV assignments 20 times. A later analysis grouped co-occurring TCRs with DBSCAN, adding TCRdist sequence similarity when clustering within HLA-allele-positive subsets. For co-occurrence clustering, repertoires with fewer than 30,000 or more than 120,000 public chains were excluded, along with five repertoires with anomalous nucleotide sharing. Drawn from immuneACCESS, this table holds only the in-frame rearrangements with V and J called that TCRdb kept. Clones are partly lost; checked studies trace under half to an unresolved V gene and leave the rest unexplained. D and trimming come from the DNA, and the V and J calls and clone size come from that table. The sample records under 200,000 clones, approximately 78% of which are singletons. The ten largest clones take up 1.7% of the sample.

Paper-wide results and their limitations: Because counts were too low, roughly 18 rarely observed V segments, including chromosome 9 orphons, were left out of the earlier analysis of 587 of the donors. In a later analysis, most CMV-associated TCR beta chains were found to appear HLA-restricted, with HLA associations seemingly driven largely by CMV exposure. When HLA alleles, especially DR and DQ, strongly co-occurred, attributing TCR associations to individual alleles was difficult. At a false discovery rate of 0.05, a later analysis linked roughly 17,000 TCR beta sequences to specific HLA alleles. Most TCR sequences were observed very rarely across donors, whereas some public TCRs were present in many individuals. Some IMGT-functional V segments, including TRBV6-2 and TRBV6-3, could not be distinguished by the 87-base-pair reads and were therefore excluded. It was suggested by the authors that the approach could potentially be generalized to other disease states and immunological phenotypes. A further reported finding was that TCR beta sequences accurately predicted the HLA-A and HLA-B alleles for most subjects in the first cohort. A later analysis found that TCR association rates varied across HLA loci, with DRB1 alleles showing the most associated TCRs and HLA-C alleles the fewest. In the study, 150 to 200 TCR beta chains were listed as associated with cytomegalovirus. Cytomegalovirus status was reported to be diagnosed by the classifier with high specificity and sensitivity in both the original and validation cohorts. A later genetic analysis associated a missense DCLRE1C variant with V-gene and J-gene trimming of TCR beta chains, and an independent cohort replicated the association. Correlated functional status among segregating V segments might be attributable to linkage disequilibrium, but an unknown experimental factor could not be ruled out. A later analysis found that HLA-associated TCR beta chains were more clonally expanded and had lower generation probabilities than equally common non-associated chains. In a later genetic analysis, fewer N-insertions in productive TCRs were reported among donors in an Asian-associated ancestry cluster than the approximately 630-donor mean. A cluster of highly shared sequence variants was judged likely to represent a technical artifact of the sequencing pipeline. In an earlier analysis of some 640 of the donors, most TCR beta V segments were observed in productive rearrangements about 87% or about 30% of the time, broadly matching IMGT annotations. The cohort was sequenced for TCR beta chains only, and without alpha or paired-chain data the features that could be detected were limited. Because HLA typing was missing for some donors at each locus, association tests included only the typed subset. Immune exposure information for the cohort was limited to CMV serostatus. Three of the identified cytomegalovirus-associated TCR beta chains were confirmed in vitro to be specific for cytomegalovirus antigens. A later analysis reported that several top co-occurrence clusters appeared linked to parvovirus B19, influenza, CMV and Epstein-Barr virus. Sequencing depth was assumed to be roughly uniform across donors in the presence/absence analyses, though that assumption may not hold.

The source of this sequence is a woman younger than 30 in good health and CMV-seronegative. The sequenced sample consisted of PBMCs. The chain joins TRBV21-1 to TRBJ2-3; the D call TRBD1 from the table was never checked on the DNA. TRBV21-1 is a pseudogene. The encoded CDR3 is CASSKARRPDTQYF. The sequence in DNA is TGTGCCAGCAGCAAAGCGCGCAGGCCAGATACGCAGTATTTT.